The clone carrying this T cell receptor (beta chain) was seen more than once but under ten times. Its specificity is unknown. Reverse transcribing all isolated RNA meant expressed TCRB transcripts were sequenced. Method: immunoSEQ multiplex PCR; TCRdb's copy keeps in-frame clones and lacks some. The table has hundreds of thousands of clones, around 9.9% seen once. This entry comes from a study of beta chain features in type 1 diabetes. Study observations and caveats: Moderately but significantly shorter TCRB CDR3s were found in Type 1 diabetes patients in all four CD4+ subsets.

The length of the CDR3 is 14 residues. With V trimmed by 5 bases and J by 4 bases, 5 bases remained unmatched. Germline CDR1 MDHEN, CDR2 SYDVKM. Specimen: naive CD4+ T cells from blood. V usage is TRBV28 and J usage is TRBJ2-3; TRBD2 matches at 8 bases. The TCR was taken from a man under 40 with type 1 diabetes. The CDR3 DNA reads TGTGCCAGCAGTCCGGGGGGGCTCTCAGATACGCAGTATTTT. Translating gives CASSPGGLSDTQYF.